Below, one T cell receptor beta chain is given with its context. The data derive from a study of cytomegalovirus exposure and HLA in healthy donors. For the study at large: Researchers found that 81% of almost 400 genotyped donors fell within the Caucasian-associated ancestry cluster.

J was trimmed by 0 bases and V by 10 bases; bases with no gene match: 7. The CDR3 is 14 amino acids. CDR1 MNHNS and CDR2 SASEGT come from the germline V gene. PCR primers comprised 60 Vbeta and 13 Jbeta primers. Method: immunoSEQ multiplex PCR; TCRdb's copy keeps in-frame clones and lacks some. The listing records tens of thousands of clones. The chain couples TRBV6-1 to TRBJ1-1; TRBD1 agrees at 8 bases. The receptor was derived from a woman aged 25 to 39 in good health and CMV-seronegative. The sequenced material came from PBMCs. CDR3 region: CANCRTGMNTEAFF. As DNA, the CDR3 is TGTGCCAACTGTAGGACAGGGATGAACACTGAAGCTTTCTTT.